The text below deals with one TCR beta chain. Trimming pared 6 bases from V and 4 bases from J, leaving 19 bases between. Per the germline V gene, CDR1 is SGHRS and CDR2 is YFSETQ. This CDR3 has 15 residues. The record originates from a study of neoadjuvant anti-PD-1 for oral cavity cancer. Sequencing used immunoSEQ multiplex PCR; TCRdb keeps in-frame clones, though not all of them. The data hold over 14,000 clones, with around 70% observed a single time. The sequencing here drew on PBMCs, taken before nivolumab (anti-PD-1) treatment. The receptor's source is a person between 40 and 79 years old with oral cavity squamous cell carcinoma. The chain links TRBV5-1 to TRBJ1-1; D is possibly TRBD1 (6 bases). The CDR3 protein is CASTVSAGVVTEAFF. The CDR3 nucleotides read TGCGCCAGCACAGTATCGGCAGGGGTAGTCACTGAAGCTTTCTTT.